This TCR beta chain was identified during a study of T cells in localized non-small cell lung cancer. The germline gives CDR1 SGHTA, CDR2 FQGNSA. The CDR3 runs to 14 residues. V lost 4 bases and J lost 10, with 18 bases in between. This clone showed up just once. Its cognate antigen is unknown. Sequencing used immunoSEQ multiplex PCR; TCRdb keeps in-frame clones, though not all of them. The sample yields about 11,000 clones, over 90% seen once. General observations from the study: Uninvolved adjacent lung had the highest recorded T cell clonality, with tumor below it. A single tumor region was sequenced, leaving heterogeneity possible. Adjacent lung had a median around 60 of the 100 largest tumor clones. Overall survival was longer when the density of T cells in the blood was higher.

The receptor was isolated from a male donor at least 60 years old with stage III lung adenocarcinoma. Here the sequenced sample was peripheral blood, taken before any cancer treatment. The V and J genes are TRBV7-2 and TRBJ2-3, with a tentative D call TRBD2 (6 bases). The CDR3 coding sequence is TGTGCCAGCAGCTCGCCACCCTCTTGGGGGGCGCAGTATTTT. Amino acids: CASSSPPSWGAQYF.